This TCR beta chain was observed in a study of T and B cells in COVID-19 patients (dated by TCRdb to between 2020 and 2021). For context, the study as a whole: Using TRB and IGH repertoire sequencing of peripheral blood, the study characterized adaptive immunity in COVID-19 patients who had active infection or had recovered. A recovered cohort was made up of 15 to 19 patients contributing approximately 20 samples, mostly after mild to moderate COVID-19 managed as outpatients. Patients in the recovered cohort had a median age of approximately 35 years, compared with just over 65 years for patients in the active-infection cohort. Critical illness requiring mechanical ventilation or ECMO was present in about 65% of the 20 patients in the active-infection cohort. Comorbidities linked to unfavorable COVID-19 outcome were present in about 90% of the 20 patients in the active-infection cohort. Over 8 million TCR sequences were analysed from a TCR and BCR sequence repository that comprised fewer than 45 patients and some 70 time points. Two patients were in both the active and recovered cohorts because samples existed from active disease and from after recovery. An age-matched reference group of about 40 healthy donors negative for COVID-19 antibodies was used as the comparison for repertoire analyses. As many as 9 follow-up blood samples were collected from each patient, and in some individuals these samples spanned different disease stages.

From its cysteine to its phenylalanine, the CDR3 spans 15 amino acids. This entry keeps only the CDR3 DNA: 45 bases, framed from base 1. Trimming at the junction amounts to 4 bases on V and 11 bases on J, and the germline ends lie 20 bases apart. The germline V gene (reference sequence) supplies CDR1 SGHAT and CDR2 FQDESV. Here is what the overall study found, with its caveats: Strongly skewed TRBV/TRBJ gene usage was reported in patients with COVID-19. The reported TCR clusters were said to need prospective validation before any clinical use. During active COVID-19 the TRB repertoires were highly clonal, but at recovery diversity and richness rose above the levels seen in healthy donors. Few blood samples were available from mildly ill patients while symptoms were present or from severe cases at early time points. The cohort was judged too small for assessing how HLA contributes to COVID-19 susceptibility or severity. Specific T cell subsets (CD4+/Treg/CD8+) and sorted SARS-CoV-2-responsive or tetramer+ T cells had not yet been sequenced, with those experiments still ongoing. The recovered cohort had 2,400 or so exclusive TCR clusters, including about 34 low-pGen clusters.

As concerns this clonotype: This receptor's antigen is unknown. Base qualities were left out, and no much larger clone turns up one base away.

TRB repertoires were amplified using about 230-550 ng of genomic DNA isolated from blood. TCRdb records Illumina MiSeq as the sequencer. Multiplex PCR with BIOMED2 TRB-A/B primer pools was used to amplify the TRB rearrangements. Illumina-compatible adapters and 7-nucleotide sample barcodes were attached to the amplicons through two consecutive PCRs. Phusion HS II polymerase was used for all library PCRs. The amplicons were purified from gel with the NucleoSpin Gel and PCR Clean-up kit, measured on Qubit, and combined at roughly 4.4 nM. Amplicon pool quality was checked on an Agilent 2100 Bioanalyzer before Illumina next-generation sequencing. In the original analysis: TRB rearrangements were annotated with MiXCR 3.0.8 using the default MiXCR reference library. Non-productive reads and sequences with fewer than 2 reads were excluded, and each unique CDR3 nucleotide sequence counted as one clone. Clonality, diversity, richness and V-J gene usage were calculated in R 3.5.1. GLIPH2 was used for TCR clustering by CDR3 similarity, and generation probabilities were calculated by OLGA. GLIPH2 clusters were kept only when the clusters contained at least four unique TCR clonotypes present in at least three individuals. The raw public reads went through TCRdb reprocessing: fastp at Q25, MiXCR clone calling, in-frame beta chains kept. Records with the same CDR3 protein are collapsed into one entry carrying the most frequent genes and DNA. The authors' filters were not applied to this entry. This sample lists about 22,000 distinct CDR3 sequences; around 28% were detected once. The ten biggest clones cover 2.8% of the sample.

Sequencing used blood. The chain uses TRBV11-1 and TRBJ1-4; a weak D assignment points to TRBD1 (5 bases agree). The clonotype originates from a human donor who had recovered from COVID-19. The CDR3 has the sequence CASSWKHGSEGKLFF. The nucleotide sequence reads TGTGCCAGCAGCTGGAAACACGGCAGTGAGGGGAAACTGTTTTTT.